These T cell receptor beta chains were read from a single sample in a study of blood T cell repertoires in COVID-19. Data came from immunoSEQ multiplex PCR; TCRdb stores just in-frame clones and leaves some out. The sample comprises some 400,000 clones, 90% of which are singletons, and 6.5% to 8% rests with the top ten. Specimen: peripheral blood. These receptors all stem from a man aged 18 to 29 with active or convalescent COVID-19. The CDR3 runs from the conserved cysteine through the conserved F or W. A D gene is named only where the DNA matches it firmly. The size entry is marked missing in some rows and otherwise reads once, few, many or a size class.

j_call,clone_size,v_call,d_call,cdr3_aa,cdr3_nt
TRBJ1-1,once,TRBV6-2/TRBV6-3,TRBD1,CASSSNRGRVNTEAFF,TGTGCCAGCAGCTCAAACAGGGGGCGAGTGAACACTGAAGCTTTCTTT
TRBJ1-3,once,TRBV7-2,TRBD1,CASSRTGTGSGNTIYF,TGTGCCAGCAGCCGTACCGGGACAGGGTCAGGAAACACCATATATTTT
TRBJ2-7,NA,TRBV15,NA,CATSRDTSRLHEQYF,TGTGCCACCAGCAGAGATACTAGTCGGCTCCACGAGCAGTACTTC
TRBJ1-1,NA,TRBV6-2/TRBV6-3,TRBD1,CASSYSMGQGTPEAFF,TGTGCCAGCAGTTACTCGATGGGACAGGGGACCCCTGAAGCTTTCTTT
TRBJ1-1,NA,TRBV4-3,NA,CASSQDDKNTEAFF,TGCGCCAGCAGCCAAGATGACAAGAACACTGAAGCTTTCTTT
TRBJ1-2,NA,TRBV5-1,NA,CASSSKTLPGLQIYGYTF,TGCGCCAGCAGCAGTAAAACTTTACCGGGACTGCAAATCTATGGCTACACCTTC
TRBJ2-5,NA,TRBV6-5,TRBD2,CASSYSRTSGQETQYF,TGTGCCAGCAGTTACTCAAGGACTAGCGGACAAGAGACCCAGTACTTC
TRBJ1-1,NA,TRBV9,TRBD1,CASSMGQGGEAFF,TGTGCCAGCAGCATGGGACAGGGTGGTGAAGCTTTCTTT
TRBJ2-7,NA,TRBV4-1,NA,CASSQRGGSEQYF,TGCGCCAGCAGCCAACGAGGGGGTTCCGAGCAGTACTTC
TRBJ1-4,NA,TRBV28,NA,CASSLNRVRREKLFF,TGTGCCAGCAGCCTTAACAGGGTTCGGCGTGAAAAACTGTTTTTT
TRBJ2-2,NA,TRBV19,TRBD1,CASSGQGVAGELFF,TGTGCCAGTAGTGGACAGGGTGTGGCCGGGGAGCTGTTTTTT
TRBJ1-4,once,TRBV6-5,TRBD1,CASSYSWGQDEKLFF,TGTGCCAGCAGTTACTCTTGGGGACAGGATGAAAAACTGTTTTTT
TRBJ2-7,NA,TRBV15,TRBD2,CATSRDLGGSDEQYF,TGTGCCACCAGCAGAGATCTTGGCGGGAGCGACGAGCAGTACTTC
TRBJ2-5,NA,TRBV9,TRBD2,CASSETAGTILQETQYF,TGTGCCAGCAGCGAGACAGCCGGGACTATACTCCAAGAGACCCAGTACTTC
TRBJ2-1,NA,TRBV7-9,TRBD2,CASSLRPLAGSYNEQFF,TGTGCCAGCAGCTTAAGGCCACTAGCGGGCTCCTACAATGAGCAGTTCTTC
TRBJ2-5,once,TRBV20-1,TRBD2,CSGTSQETQYF,TGCAGTGGGACTAGCCAAGAGACCCAGTACTTC
TRBJ1-2,NA,TRBV5-5,TRBD1,CASIAGTGSYGYTF,TGTGCCAGCATCGCCGGGACAGGGTCCTATGGCTACACCTTC
TRBJ1-2,NA,TRBV27,NA,CASLSRGAGGYGYTF,TGTGCCAGCCTTTCCCGGGGGGCCGGGGGGTATGGCTACACCTTC
TRBJ2-1,NA,TRBV2,NA,CASSLLPTGSYNEQFF,TGTGCCAGCAGCCTCCTCCCCACGGGCTCCTACAATGAGCAGTTCTTC
TRBJ2-7,NA,TRBV4-1,NA,CASSQDVLATYEQYF,TGCGCCAGCAGCCAAGATGTACTAGCTACCTACGAGCAGTACTTC
TRBJ2-7,NA,TRBV27,NA,CASSLSLSTGHRSYEQYF,TGTGCCAGCAGTTTATCGTTGAGTACGGGACACCGCTCCTACGAGCAGTACTTC
TRBJ2-5,NA,TRBV7-9,NA,CASSPRIEYQETQYF,TGTGCCAGCAGCCCCCGTATAGAATACCAAGAGACCCAGTACTTC
TRBJ2-7,NA,TRBV4-3,TRBD2,CASSGGLGTTYEQYF,TGCGCCAGCAGCGGGGGACTAGGTACCACCTACGAGCAGTACTTC
TRBJ1-1,NA,TRBV7-9,NA,CASSLARGADTEAFF,TGTGCCAGCAGCTTAGCGCGGGGAGCGGACACTGAAGCTTTCTTT
TRBJ2-1,NA,TRBV5-6,NA,CASSPAGVDNEQFF,TGTGCCAGCAGCCCCGCAGGGGTCGACAATGAGCAGTTCTTC
TRBJ2-7,once,TRBV30,NA,CAWSGTALRQYF,TGTGCCTGGAGTGGGACAGCTCTGAGGCAGTACTTC
TRBJ2-7,NA,TRBV6-1,TRBD2,CASSEEVAGGIYEQYF,TGTGCCAGCAGTGAAGAGGTCGCGGGGGGGATCTACGAGCAGTACTTC
TRBJ2-1,NA,TRBV7-3,NA,CASSFTGTRIYNEQFF,TGTGCCAGCAGCTTTACCGGGACAAGAATCTACAATGAGCAGTTCTTC
TRBJ1-5,NA,TRBV7-6,NA,CASSFRAGLNQPQHF,TGTGCCAGCAGCTTTCGTGCAGGACTCAATCAGCCCCAGCATTTT
TRBJ1-2,once,TRBV5-1,TRBD1,CASSLGGGGYTF,TGCGCCAGCAGCTTGGGAGGGGGCGGCTACACCTTC
TRBJ1-1,NA,TRBV28,TRBD1,CASSTRGQGVWNTEAFF,TGTGCCAGCAGTACTCGGGGACAGGGTGTCTGGAACACTGAAGCTTTCTTT
TRBJ2-6,NA,TRBV5-4,TRBD2,CASGRESGANVLTF,TGTGCCAGCGGGAGGGAGTCCGGGGCCAACGTCCTGACTTTC
TRBJ1-1,NA,TRBV19,NA,CASTYDTGNTEAFF,TGTGCCAGTACCTATGACACCGGGAACACTGAAGCTTTCTTT
TRBJ2-7,NA,TRBV29-1,TRBD1,CSVEEGTAYEQYF,TGCAGCGTTGAAGAGGGGACAGCATACGAGCAGTACTTC
TRBJ2-2,NA,TRBV7-8,TRBD1,CASSLRQGTNTGELFF,TGTGCCAGCAGCTTACGACAGGGTACGAACACCGGGGAGCTGTTTTTT
TRBJ1-6,NA,TRBV15,TRBD1,CATSRTGTYNSPLHF,TGTGCCACCAGCAGGACAGGGACCTATAATTCACCCCTCCACTTT
TRBJ1-3,NA,TRBV28,NA,CASSFLYSGNTIYF,TGTGCCAGCAGTTTTTTGTACTCTGGAAACACCATATATTTT
TRBJ2-2,NA,TRBV10-3,TRBD2,CAIWSGTSGELFF,TGTGCCATCTGGAGCGGGACGTCCGGGGAGCTGTTTTTT
TRBJ1-6,NA,TRBV5-5,NA,CASSLAVGQLGPLHF,TGTGCCAGCAGCTTGGCCGTGGGGCAGCTCGGACCCCTCCACTTT
TRBJ1-4,NA,TRBV27,TRBD1,CASSPNGGDRNEKLFF,TGTGCCAGCAGTCCGAATGGGGGGGACAGGAATGAAAAACTGTTTTTT
TRBJ2-7,NA,TRBV6-2/TRBV6-3,NA,CASSYPGAVSYEQYF,TGTGCCAGCAGTTACCCCGGAGCGGTTTCCTACGAGCAGTACTTC
TRBJ1-6,NA,TRBV28,TRBD1,CASSKTGAGSYNSPLHF,TGTGCCAGCAGTAAGACAGGGGCTGGGTCCTATAATTCACCCCTCCACTTT
TRBJ2-3,NA,TRBV6-5,TRBD2,CASKVAGVATQYF,TGTGCCAGCAAGGTTGCGGGAGTAGCCACGCAGTATTTT
TRBJ2-5,NA,TRBV7-9,TRBD2,CASSLLGGGETQYF,TGTGCCAGCAGCTTACTAGGCGGGGGGGAGACCCAGTACTTC
TRBJ1-5,NA,TRBV18,TRBD1,CASSPAGQGARGNQPQHF,TGTGCCAGCTCACCAGCGGGACAGGGGGCGCGGGGCAATCAGCCCCAGCATTTT
TRBJ1-2,NA,TRBV7-8,TRBD1,CASSLSGQSNYGYTF,TGTGCCAGCAGCTTGTCGGGACAGTCTAACTATGGCTACACCTTC
TRBJ2-1,NA,TRBV29-1,TRBD1,CSVVGQGTHNEQFF,TGCAGCGTTGTGGGACAGGGCACCCACAATGAGCAGTTCTTC
TRBJ2-7,few,TRBV19,TRBD2,CASSRQHSGKANYEQYF,TGTGCCAGTAGTCGACAACATAGCGGGAAGGCAAACTACGAGCAGTACTTC
TRBJ1-2,NA,TRBV18,NA,CASSQRPGDPYGYTF,TGTGCCAGCTCCCAACGTCCGGGGGACCCCTATGGCTACACCTTC
TRBJ1-6,NA,TRBV25-1,TRBD1,CASCTGGNNSPLHF,TGTGCCAGCTGTACAGGGGGCAATAATTCACCCCTCCACTTT
TRBJ2-2,few,TRBV12-3/TRBV12-4,TRBD1,CASRAQGIGELFF,TGTGCCAGCAGGGCACAGGGGATCGGGGAGCTGTTTTTT
TRBJ2-3,NA,TRBV28,TRBD2,CASVGTDPIAGAWGDTQYF,TGTGCCAGCGTCGGTACGGACCCCATAGCGGGAGCCTGGGGAGATACGCAGTATTTT
TRBJ1-6,NA,TRBV7-2,TRBD1,CAISTGDYSPLHF,TGTGCCATCTCGACAGGGGATTATTCACCCCTCCACTTT